Listed below are T cell receptor beta chains from one sample, sequenced in a study of T cell changes during pregnancy in multiple sclerosis. TCRdb's table, derived via immunoSEQ multiplex PCR, lists solely in-frame clones and lacks some. The sample shows fewer than 60,000 clones, 85% to 95% of them seen only once. This sample comprised peripheral blood, obtained after pregnancy. These receptors were taken from a female donor in good health, enrolled as a control in a pregnancy study. The CDR3 runs from the conserved cysteine through the conserved F or W. The D gene is left open where the match is weak. Rows give clone size only sometimes, using once, few, many, or a class for an expanded clone.

size,J,V,D,CDR3,DNA
NA,TRBJ2-7,TRBV9,TRBD1,CASSVGQGGDYEQYF,TGTGCCAGCAGCGTCGGACAGGGAGGAGACTACGAGCAGTACTTC
NA,TRBJ1-1,TRBV6-1,TRBD1,CASSWTGMNTEAFF,TGTGCCAGCAGCTGGACAGGGATGAACACTGAAGCTTTCTTT
once,TRBJ2-3,TRBV27,TRBD2,CASSQTYGTSGINPQPTDTQYF,TGTGCCAGCAGCCAGACATACGGGACTAGCGGGATTAACCCCCAACCGACAGATACGCAGTATTTT
NA,TRBJ1-1,TRBV29-1,NA,CSAGVTSYTEAFF,TGCAGCGCGGGGGTCACGTCGTACACTGAAGCTTTCTTT
NA,TRBJ1-1,TRBV7-9,TRBD1,CASSLGQGNTEAFF,TGTGCCAGCAGCTTAGGACAGGGAAACACTGAAGCTTTCTTT
NA,TRBJ2-1,TRBV7-7,TRBD2,CASSLEAGGGRAVEQFF,TGTGCCAGCAGCTTAGAAGCGGGCGGAGGGAGGGCCGTTGAGCAGTTCTTC
NA,TRBJ1-6,TRBV4-2,TRBD1,CASSQGTGSNSPLHF,TGTGCCAGCAGCCAAGGGACAGGGAGTAATTCACCCCTCCACTTT
NA,TRBJ2-2,TRBV7-2,TRBD2,CASSPAGGSTGELFF,TGTGCCAGCAGCCCGGCGGGGGGAAGCACCGGGGAGCTGTTTTTT
few,TRBJ2-2,TRBV7-9,TRBD1,CASSPRQGAGGELFF,TGTGCCAGCAGCCCACGACAGGGGGCCGGCGGGGAGCTGTTTTTT
NA,TRBJ1-5,TRBV28,NA,CASSLTGDSNQPQHF,TGTGCCAGCAGTTTAACCGGAGATAGCAATCAGCCCCAGCATTTT
NA,TRBJ1-1,TRBV7-9,TRBD1,CASNPQGASTEAFF,TGTGCCAGCAATCCACAGGGGGCCTCAACTGAAGCTTTCTTT
NA,TRBJ1-2,TRBV2,NA,CASSDERGGVFYGYTF,TGTGCCAGCAGTGATGAGAGGGGAGGGGTATTTTATGGCTACACCTTC
NA,TRBJ2-2,TRBV15,TRBD2,CATSRLAGSTNTGELFF,TGTGCCACCAGTCGACTAGCGGGATCGACGAACACCGGGGAGCTGTTTTTT
NA,TRBJ2-5,TRBV27,NA,CASSLTVQETQYF,TGTGCCAGCAGTTTAACAGTCCAAGAGACCCAGTACTTC
few,TRBJ2-7,TRBV18,TRBD1,CASSPLGQGYYEQYF,TGTGCCAGCTCACCGTTGGGACAGGGGTACTACGAGCAGTACTTC
once,TRBJ2-2,TRBV12-5,TRBD1,CASGLDRGAGELFF,TGTGCTAGTGGTTTGGACAGGGGAGCCGGGGAGCTGTTTTTT
NA,TRBJ2-1,TRBV7-9,TRBD1,CASSATGQGVGNEQFF,TGTGCCAGCAGCGCAACGGGACAGGGAGTGGGGAATGAGCAGTTCTTC
NA,TRBJ2-5,TRBV19,TRBD1,CASSLDRGETQYF,TGTGCCAGTAGCCTAGACAGGGGTGAGACCCAGTACTTC
NA,TRBJ2-2,TRBV9,TRBD2,CASSRSLGGREPGELFF,TGTGCCAGCAGCCGTAGTTTAGGCGGGAGAGAACCCGGGGAGCTGTTTTTT
NA,TRBJ2-1,TRBV19,TRBD2,CTSRVSGEYNEQFF,TGTACCAGTAGGGTTAGCGGGGAGTACAATGAGCAGTTCTTC
NA,TRBJ1-3,TRBV7-6,NA,CASSLGGDGNTIYF,TGTGCCAGCAGCCTAGGGGGGGATGGAAACACCATATATTTT
NA,TRBJ2-1,TRBV7-9,TRBD2,CASSFPGLANEQFF,TGTGCCAGCAGCTTCCCCGGACTAGCCAATGAGCAGTTCTTC
NA,TRBJ1-3,TRBV6-1,NA,CASGDRISGNTIYF,TGTGCCAGCGGTGACAGGATCTCTGGAAACACCATATATTTT
NA,TRBJ2-3,TRBV7-2,TRBD1,CASSLGTGYTDTQYF,TGTGCCAGCAGCTTGGGGACAGGCTACACAGATACGCAGTATTTT
NA,TRBJ2-3,TRBV2,TRBD2,CASNPTSGSTDTQYF,TGTGCCAGCAACCCGACTAGCGGAAGCACAGATACGCAGTATTTT
NA,TRBJ2-1,TRBV18,NA,CASSPPEVATDSYNEQFF,TGTGCCAGCTCACCACCGGAGGTAGCGACGGACTCCTACAATGAGCAGTTCTTC
NA,TRBJ2-5,TRBV7-2,NA,CASSFMAGEETQYF,TGTGCCAGCAGCTTTATGGCAGGGGAAGAGACCCAGTACTTC
NA,TRBJ1-2,TRBV7-2,TRBD1,CASSPDRGPYGYTF,TGTGCCAGCAGTCCGGACAGGGGGCCCTATGGCTACACCTTC
NA,TRBJ2-4,TRBV11-2,TRBD1,CASSLEDWDRGLRENIQYF,TGTGCCAGCAGCTTAGAGGACTGGGACAGGGGGCTCAGGGAAAACATTCAGTACTTC
NA,TRBJ1-5,TRBV10-3,TRBD1,CAISGSSGGQPQHF,TGTGCCATCAGTGGATCATCAGGGGGCCAGCCCCAGCATTTT
NA,TRBJ2-2,TRBV4-2,TRBD2,CASSQPGGSARTGELFF,TGTGCCAGCAGCCAACCGGGGGGGTCCGCGAGGACCGGGGAGCTGTTTTTT
NA,TRBJ1-3,TRBV28,NA,CASSPGVWGNTIYF,TGTGCCAGCAGCCCGGGGGTTTGGGGAAACACCATATATTTT
NA,TRBJ1-5,TRBV7-9,TRBD1,CASSSGQGSKQPQHF,TGTGCCAGCAGCTCGGGACAGGGGTCTAAGCAGCCCCAGCATTTT
NA,TRBJ2-7,TRBV5-1,TRBD1,CASSTGQGLEQYF,TGCGCCAGCAGCACGGGACAGGGGCTCGAGCAGTACTTC
once,TRBJ2-5,TRBV7-2,NA,CASSLARPMETQYF,TGTGCCAGCAGCTTAGCGCGGCCTATGGAGACCCAGTACTTC
once,TRBJ1-1,TRBV9,TRBD1,CASSVNSWTPGGAFF,TGTGCCAGCAGCGTAAACTCCTGGACCCCAGGGGGAGCTTTCTTT
NA,TRBJ1-2,TRBV18,TRBD1,CASSPPRTGEYGYTF,TGTGCCAGCTCACCACCGAGGACAGGGGAGTATGGCTACACCTTC
NA,TRBJ1-5,TRBV28,NA,CASTSYRQPQHF,TGTGCCAGCACTTCGTATCGGCAGCCCCAGCATTTT
NA,TRBJ1-1,TRBV19,TRBD1,CASKTQGANTEAFF,TGTGCCAGTAAGACACAGGGGGCGAACACTGAAGCTTTCTTT
NA,TRBJ1-1,TRBV19,NA,CASSIGEGLGTEAFF,TGTGCCAGTAGTATCGGGGAGGGCTTGGGCACTGAAGCTTTCTTT
few,TRBJ2-3,TRBV2,NA,CASSGTRTDTQYF,TGTGCCAGCAGTGGGACTCGCACAGATACGCAGTATTTT
NA,TRBJ2-2,TRBV7-2,TRBD1,CASSYTGGVGIGELFF,TGTGCCAGCAGCTATACAGGGGGTGTCGGGATCGGGGAGCTGTTTTTT
medium-sized,TRBJ2-2,TRBV13,TRBD1,CAFSGGQGASNTGELFF,TGTGCCTTTTCGGGGGGACAGGGGGCCTCAAACACCGGGGAGCTGTTTTTT
NA,TRBJ2-7,TRBV7-2,NA,CASSLGPNRAPYEQYF,TGTGCCAGCAGTTTGGGACCCAACAGGGCTCCCTACGAGCAGTACTTC
NA,TRBJ2-3,TRBV29-1,NA,CSVSGQPSTDTQYF,TGCAGCGTCTCCGGACAGCCTAGCACAGATACGCAGTATTTT
NA,TRBJ1-3,TRBV19,NA,CASSIARQHSGNTIYF,TGTGCCAGTAGTATAGCGCGACAGCACTCTGGAAACACCATATATTTT
NA,TRBJ2-7,TRBV2,NA,CASSERTEIYEQYF,TGTGCCAGCAGTGAACGGACAGAGATCTACGAGCAGTACTTC
NA,TRBJ2-7,TRBV10-3,TRBD1,CAISAAGTGDYEQYF,TGTGCCATCAGTGCCGCCGGGACAGGTGATTACGAGCAGTACTTC
few,TRBJ2-5,TRBV7-2,TRBD2,CASSRLGLAGGGETQYF,TGTGCCAGCAGCAGACTAGGGCTAGCGGGGGGCGGAGAGACCCAGTACTTC
NA,TRBJ1-1,TRBV7-8,TRBD1,CASSLETGDTEAFF,TGTGCCAGCAGCTTGGAGACAGGGGACACTGAAGCTTTCTTT
NA,TRBJ2-1,TRBV7-2,TRBD2,CASSPIAGAREDEQFF,TGTGCCAGCAGCCCCATAGCGGGAGCGAGGGAGGATGAGCAGTTCTTC
NA,TRBJ1-1,TRBV6-5,TRBD1,CASSRDRGNTEAFF,TGTGCCAGCAGCCGAGACAGGGGGAACACTGAAGCTTTCTTT
NA,TRBJ1-1,TRBV29-1,TRBD1,CSVLTGSVGTEAFF,TGCAGCGTCCTGACAGGGTCAGTTGGGACTGAAGCTTTCTTT